These 17 T cell receptor beta chains share one sample of origin, sequenced in a study of Graves' ophthalmopathy and Graves' hyperthyroidism. Transcripts of RNA were the source for amplifying TCR beta CDR3 regions. After a first-round RT-PCR with HTBI primers, a second-round multiplex PCR was run. Each CDR3 protein is one row after TCRdb ran MiXCR on the multiplex PCR reads. The table lists a few hundred thousand distinct CDR3 sequences, just under 40% of them singletons, with 3.5% to 5% in the top ten. The specimen sequenced was peripheral blood or thyroid tissue (not recorded which). Receptors were obtained from an adult man with Graves' hyperthyroidism.

The chain couples TRBV5-5 to TRBJ2-7, with D tentatively TRBD2 (5 bases). Germline V lookup: CDR1 SGHKS, CDR2 YYEKEE (reference sequence). The CDR3 is made up of 17 amino acids. Trimming stripped 2 bases from V and 2 bases from J, with 20 bases between. The CDR3 sequence: CASSFEFDRDWPYEQYF. CDR3 sequence (DNA): TGTGCCAGCAGCTTTGAATTCGACCGGGATTGGCCCTACGAGCAGTACTTC.

This clonotype was detected a few times. This may arise from a read error, as a much more abundant clone is one base away. V usage is TRBV2 and J usage is TRBJ2-5; D gene ambiguous. Between the trimmed V and J ends, which lost 9 bases and 5 bases, there was a span of 19 bases. This CDR3 comprises 14 residues. Germline loops: CDR1 SNHLY, CDR2 FYNNEI. In DNA form, the CDR3 reads TGTGCCAGGCGTATCGGGCCGATTGTGGAGACCCAGTACTTC. Amino acids: CARRIGPIVETQYF.

In its sample, this clonotype was seen many times. The chain combines TRBV7-9 with TRBJ1-3, with D perhaps TRBD1 (6 bases). CDR1 is SEHNR, CDR2 FQNEAQ, per germline (reference sequence). V lost 5 bases to trimming and J lost 0 bases, with 20 bases between them. The CDR3 extends over 18 amino acids. The CDR3 coding sequence is TGTGCCAGCAGCCCGACGGGGGGGCCCAAGAGCTCTGGAAACACCATATATTTT. This translates into CASSPTGGPKSSGNTIYF.

The CDR3 region has the DNA TGTGCCAGCAGCAAAGCCTCGGGATTTGAGGGCGAGCAGTACTTC. This sequence encodes CASSKASGFEGEQYF. The chain links TRBV11-2 to TRBJ2-7; a weak D match, TRBD2 (5 bases). Germline values: CDR1 SGHAT, CDR2 FQNNGV. V gave up 5 bases and J gave up 6 bases, with 20 bases separating them. CDR3 size: 15 residues.

The chain joins TRBV10-3 to TRBJ2-7; TRBD2 aligns across 9 bases. Trimming took 4 bases from V and 7 from J; bases not matched to a gene: 17. CDR1 and CDR2 (germline): ENHRY, SYGVKD. This CDR3 contains 17 residues. CDR3 in amino acids: CAISARRLGLAEGEQYF. The CDR3 bases are TGTGCCATCAGTGCTAGACGACTGGGACTAGCAGAAGGGGAGCAGTACTTC.

Concerning this clonotype itself: One junction end disagrees with the germline gene, perhaps due to a read error. This chain uses TRBV7-9 with TRBJ2-1; 11 bases map to TRBD2. CDR1 and CDR2 (germline): SEHNR, FQNEAQ (reference sequence). The CDR3 is 15 amino acids. Written as DNA, the CDR3 is TGCGCCAGCAGCCTACTAGCGGGGGCTCTCAATGAGCAGTTCTTC. Protein sequence: CASSLLAGALNEQFF.

The CDR3 loop is CATSAGTSNEQFF. For the CDR3, the DNA is TGTGCCACCAGCGCCGGGACTTCCAATGAGCAGTTCTTC. This chain joins TRBV15 and TRBJ2-1, with a weak D call TRBD2 (6 bases). The CDR3 is 13 residues long. Germline values: CDR1 LNHNV, CDR2 YYDKDF (reference sequence). Trimming removed 5 bases from V and 6 bases from J, with 11 bases in between.

V usage is TRBV20-1 and J usage is TRBJ1-4; maybe TRBD1 (5 bases). Looked up from germline, CDR1 is DFQATT and CDR2 is SNEGSKA (reference sequence). This CDR3 spans 17 amino acids. Trimming pared 1 base from V and 4 bases from J, leaving 19 bases between. In nucleotides, the CDR3 is TGCAGTGCTAGAGGTGGGACTAGCGGGACTCTTAATGAAAAACTGTTTTTT. Amino acid sequence: CSARGGTSGTLNEKLFF.

This clonotype was picked up one time. The chain uses TRBV29-1 and TRBJ1-2, with D possibly being TRBD1 (5 bases). This CDR3 comprises 13 residues. Trimming took off 4 bases at V and 5 bases at J, with 14 bases between the two ends. Germline assignment: CDR1 SQVTM and CDR2 ANQGSEA. The CDR3 bases are TGCAGCGTTGGCCCCCTGGGGGGTTATGGCTACACCTTC. Amino acids: CSVGPLGGYGYTF.

The rearrangement joins TRBV7-8 to TRBJ2-2, with TRBD1 identical over 10 bases. The germline V gene encodes CDR1 SGHVS and CDR2 FQNEAQ. The CDR3 runs 15 residues. Trimming took 4 bases from V and 5 from J; bases not matched to a gene: 4. The CDR3, as DNA: TGTGCCAGCAGCTCGACAGGGGGCGGGACCGGGGAGCTGTTTTTT. The encoded protein is CASSSTGGGTGELFF.

This clonotype was counted many times. The gene calls are TRBV6-5 and TRBJ2-7, with TRBD1 matching over 7 bases. The germline V gene encodes CDR1 MNHEY and CDR2 SVGAGI. The CDR3 runs 15 residues. The trim removed 5 bases at V and 1 base at J, leaving 8 bases unmatched. CDR3 nucleotide sequence: TGTGCCAGCAGTCGACAGGGTGGGGCATCCTACGAGCAGTACTTC. It translates to CASSRQGGASYEQYF.

This clonotype has more than one count but fewer than ten. The chain carries TRBV5-1 and TRBJ2-5; 7 bases map to TRBD2. Per the germline V gene, CDR1 is SGHRS and CDR2 is YFSETQ. The CDR3 extends over 14 amino acids. V gave up 4 bases and J gave up 2 bases; unmatched junction bases: 5. The CDR3 loop reads CASSTTSEQETQYF. CDR3 DNA sequence: TGCGCCAGCAGCACTACTAGCGAGCAAGAGACCCAGTACTTC.

CDR3 bases: TGTGCCAGCAGTACCATGGCAGGGCTGAATCAGCCCCAGCATTTT. Its translation: CASSTMAGLNQPQHF. The genes are TRBV6-5 and TRBJ1-5; a possible D gene is TRBD1 (5 bases). V was cut by 5 bases and J by 4 bases, with 15 bases left in between. The CDR3 covers 15 residues. Germline V gene data show CDR1 as MNHEY and CDR2 as SVGAGI.

This clonotype was observed once. A much larger clone is a single base away; this may be a read error. V is TRBV19 and J is TRBJ1-1; D may be TRBD1 (6 bases). The CDR3 contains 12 residues. Trimming took off 5 bases at V and 11 bases at J, with 15 bases between the two ends. The V gene's germline CDR1 is LNHDA and CDR2 SQIVND (reference sequence). The CDR3 DNA sequence: TGTGCCAGTAGTGTGCGCAGGGGATTTGCTTTCTTT. This sequence encodes CASSVRRGFAFF.

As for this clonotype: This could be a read error, since a much larger clone is one nucleotide away. This chain's CDR3 is CAISLDNSNEKLFF. CDR3 bases: TGTGCCATCAGCCTGGACAACTCTAATGAAAAACTGTTTTTT. The chain joins TRBV10-3 to TRBJ1-4; the D gene is possibly TRBD1 (5 bases). The germline V and J ends were trimmed by 6 bases and 3 bases, with 11 bases remaining between them. Germline-derived CDR1 and CDR2 are ENHRY and SYGVKD. The CDR3 contains 14 residues.

As regards this clonotype: Given a much more abundant clone one base away, this may be a read error. The conserved phenylalanine or tryptophan normally closing the CDR3 is absent here, so this likely arose from a read error. The genes are TRBV2 and TRBJ2-5; tentative D call: TRBD2 (5 bases). There are 12 residues in the CDR3. V shed 3 bases and J shed 6 bases, with 8 bases lying between them. Germline V gives CDR1 SNHLY, CDR2 FYNNEI. The CDR3 sequence is CASSDPGKTQYS. CDR3 DNA sequence: TGTGCCAGCAGTGACCCCGGGAAGACCCAGTACTCC.

This chain connects TRBV5-1 to TRBJ2-5; the D gene could be TRBD1 or TRBD2 (5 bases each). Germline lookup yields CDR1 SGHRS and CDR2 YFSETQ. The CDR3 has 14 residues. Trimming left V 4 bases short and J 9 bases short, with 19 bases between. The CDR3 is CASSVDSGGSPQYF. In nucleotides, the CDR3 is TGCGCCAGCAGCGTTGACAGTGGCGGGTCGCCCCAGTACTTC.